This TCR beta chain was observed in a study of yellow fever vaccine responses in identical twins. Findings and caveats of the study: Twins' vaccine T cell response reportedly seemed partly convergent, partly personalized.

TCRdb used MiXCR to reprocess the RT-PCR reads, holding one entry per CDR3 protein. The table includes roughly 3,600 distinct CDR3 sequences, about 80% detected once. In the case of this clonotype: Antigen specificity is unknown.

Between the trimmed V and J ends, which lost 3 bases and 2 bases, there was a span of 11 bases. This CDR3 has 15 amino acids. J is TRBJ1-3 and V is TRBV7-1, with D perhaps TRBD1 (6 bases). TRBV7-1 is recorded as an ORF, its role being uncertain. Sequenced material: T cells from blood (PBMCs), unsorted or a sorted subset (not recorded which), taken before or after yellow fever vaccination (not recorded which). The receptor was isolated from a woman between 18 and 29 years old who received the yellow fever vaccine. The CDR3 loop is CASSSFGGPGNTIYF. Written as DNA, the CDR3 is TGTGCCAGCAGCTCGTTTGGGGGGCCTGGAAACACCATATATTTT.